This T cell receptor (beta chain) was sequenced in a study of early T cells in non-severe SARS-CoV-2 infection. Study-wide background: Bulk RNA isolated from unsorted whole blood underwent sequencing; chains were not paired.

Whole-study findings and limits: VDJdb matching favored anti-spike CD8 responses, missing private and CD4 specificities.

V shed 5 bases and J shed 5 bases, with 16 bases lying between them. Germline CDR1 reads SGHTA; CDR2 reads FQGNSA. CDR3 length equals 15 residues. Individual cDNA molecules received unique molecular identifiers. A single record per CDR3 protein comes from TCRdb applying MiXCR to the 5' RACE reads. Of 30,000 to 35,000 distinct CDR3 sequences listed, roughly 5.9% are singletons. This clonotype was detected many times. Its antigen is unidentified. This TCR was sampled from an adult who was a healthcare worker with PCR-confirmed SARS-CoV-2 infection or an uninfected control (not recorded which). Input material: whole blood. The chain links TRBV7-2 to TRBJ2-1; D is perhaps TRBD2 (5 bases). The CDR3: CASSSTRVLNNEQFF. The CDR3 DNA follows: TGTGCCAGCAGCAGCACTAGGGTCCTTAACAATGAGCAGTTCTTC.